The present entry profiles one T cell receptor (beta chain) with its context. The sample belongs to a study of cytomegalovirus exposure and HLA in healthy donors. Study as a whole: The roughly 130 validation repertoires used the same platform as the approximately 620 first-cohort repertoires (as reported by a later analysis).

V lost 4 bases, J lost 3 bases, and 3 bases stayed unmatched. The CDR3 covers 13 residues. Germline values: CDR1 SGHDT, CDR2 YYEEEE. Sequencing was performed with immunoSEQ multiplex PCR; in TCRdb, only in-frame clones are kept and a portion is missing. The sample lists 200,000 to 300,000 clones; around 90% were seen once. The chain recombines TRBV5-6 with TRBJ2-7, with 8 nucleotides matching TRBD2. The sequence was collected from a woman in her 30s in good health and CMV-seronegative. Sequenced sample: PBMCs. For the CDR3, the DNA is TGTGCCAGCAGCACGGGAGGGATCTACGAGCAGTACTTC. It translates to CASSTGGIYEQYF.